This TCR beta chain was obtained from a study of blood T cell repertoires in COVID-19. Study context: PBMCs, B-cell-depleted T cells, or T cells provided the cDNA or gDNA that made up the material.

This CDR3 contains 15 residues. V lost 5 bases and J lost 4, with 17 bases in between. Germline lookup yields CDR1 MDHEN and CDR2 SYDVKM. The protocol was immunoSEQ multiplex PCR, while the TCRdb copy is restricted to in-frame clones and leaves out a portion. The sample shows approximately 440,000 clones, approximately 89% of them seen only once. This clonotype originated in a woman aged 45-65 years with COVID-19, enrolled during active disease. The sequenced sample was peripheral blood. The V call is TRBV28, the J call TRBJ1-2; maybe TRBD1 (5 bases). CDR3 protein: CASSPWTSKGYGYTF. CDR3 nucleotide sequence: TGTGCCAGCAGTCCGTGGACAAGCAAGGGCTATGGCTACACCTTC.